The 2 T cell receptor beta chains below were found in one sample sequenced in a study of tumor and adjacent non-tumor tissue in lung cancer. A modified ARM-PCR protocol with three rounds of nested PCR amplified TCRbeta. TCRdb used MiXCR to reprocess the multiplex PCR reads, holding one entry per CDR3 protein. The repertoire has roughly 120,000 distinct CDR3 sequences, 62% of them found once; the top ten carry around 20%. No cell sorting was done before RNA was extracted from the tissue. Distant lung tissue was collected more than 3 cm away from the tumor edge. The sequenced material came from distant non-tumor lung tissue. The receptors were sampled from a man in his sixties with non-small cell lung cancer.

A word on this clonotype: This CDR3 is missing its conserved last phenylalanine or tryptophan, likely due to a read error. The chain couples TRBV20-1 to TRBJ1-1; D not certain. Trimming left V 4 bases short and J 0 bases short, with 9 bases between. CDR1 DFQATT and CDR2 SNEGSKA come from the germline V gene (reference sequence). This CDR3 has 13 residues. The CDR3 DNA reads TGCAGTGCTACTCCTAGATTGAACACTGAAGCTTTCTTA. Translating gives CSATPRLNTEAFL.

This clonotype has ten or more counts. The V gene is TRBV5-6, the J gene TRBJ2-5; TRBD1 is a possible D gene (5 bases). CDR1 SGHDT and CDR2 YYEEEE come from the germline V gene. The ends were cut back, 0 bases at V and 4 bases at J, with 10 bases in the middle. The CDR3 has 14 residues. CDR3 in DNA: TGTGCCAGCAGCTTGGATCGCAGGGCAGAGACCCAGTACTTC. Translated: CASSLDRRAETQYF. The variable domain in full, completed from reference TRBV5-6 and TRBJ2-5, reads DAGVTQSPTHLIKTRGQQVTLRCSPKSGHDTVSWYQQALGQGPQFIFQYYEEEERQRGNFPDRFSGHQFPNYSSELNVNALLLGDSALYLCASSLDRRAETQYFGPGTRLLVL.